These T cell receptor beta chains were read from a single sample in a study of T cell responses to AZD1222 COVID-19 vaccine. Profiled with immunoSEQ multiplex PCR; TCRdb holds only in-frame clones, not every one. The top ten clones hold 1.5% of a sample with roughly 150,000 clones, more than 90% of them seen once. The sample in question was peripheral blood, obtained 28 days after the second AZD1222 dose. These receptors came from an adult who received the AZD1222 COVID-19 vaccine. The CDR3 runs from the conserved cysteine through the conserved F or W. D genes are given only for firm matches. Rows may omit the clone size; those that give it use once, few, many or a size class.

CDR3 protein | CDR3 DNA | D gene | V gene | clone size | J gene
CASGLDPTGTGGEKLFF | TGTGCTAGTGGTTTAGACCCAACCGGGACAGGAGGTGAAAAACTGTTTTTT | TRBD1 | TRBV12-5 | few | TRBJ1-4
CASSFGGGEQYF | TGTGCCAGCAGCTTTGGGGGAGGCGAGCAGTACTTC | - | TRBV7-8 | - | TRBJ2-7
CASSTGTGDTDTQYF | TGTGCCAGCTCAACCGGGACAGGGGACACAGATACGCAGTATTTT | TRBD1 | TRBV18 | - | TRBJ2-3
CASTPHEGGTEAFF | TGTGCCAGCACCCCCCACGAGGGAGGCACTGAAGCTTTCTTT | - | TRBV28 | - | TRBJ1-1
CASSLIGFQRGNEQFF | TGTGCCAGCAGCCTAATCGGGTTTCAGCGGGGCAATGAGCAGTTCTTC | TRBD2 | TRBV4-2 | - | TRBJ2-1
CASTVSGLSNQPQHF | TGTGCCAGCACCGTGTCAGGGTTAAGCAATCAGCCCCAGCATTTT | - | TRBV5-6 | - | TRBJ1-5
CASRPTGNTGELFF | TGTGCCAGCAGACCGACAGGGAACACCGGGGAGCTGTTTTTT | - | TRBV27 | - | TRBJ2-2
CASSLSGTTKTQYF | TGTGCCAGCAGTCTCTCAGGGACCACGAAGACCCAGTACTTC | - | TRBV28 | - | TRBJ2-5
CASSPTGTGNSYEQYF | TGTGCCAGCAGCCCGACAGGGACAGGGAATTCCTACGAGCAGTACTTC | TRBD1 | TRBV7-3 | - | TRBJ2-7
CSVGPAPGSPLHF | TGCAGCGTTGGCCCGGCACCCGGTTCACCCCTCCACTTT | - | TRBV29-1 | - | TRBJ1-6
CASSFLPSSYNSPLHF | TGTGCCAGCAGTTTCCTTCCAAGCTCCTATAATTCACCCCTCCACTTT | - | TRBV28 | - | TRBJ1-6
CETGGSFLNEQFF | TGTGAAACGGGAGGTTCTTTTTTGAATGAGCAGTTCTTC | TRBD2 | TRBV2 | - | TRBJ2-1
CASSLDGRQAHNEQFF | TGTGCCAGCAGCTTAGATGGTAGGCAGGCACACAATGAGCAGTTCTTC | - | TRBV11-3 | - | TRBJ2-1
CASSRSGSRSYNEQFF | TGTGCCAGCAGCCGTAGCGGGAGTAGGTCCTACAATGAGCAGTTCTTC | TRBD2 | TRBV7-6 | - | TRBJ2-1
CASSEGGGNYGYTF | TGTGCCAGCAGTGAAGGGGGCGGCAACTATGGCTACACCTTC | - | TRBV6-1 | - | TRBJ1-2
CASSLDGNYGYTF | TGTGCCAGCAGCCTAGACGGAAACTATGGCTACACCTTC | - | TRBV6-6 | few | TRBJ1-2
CASSLTGQGRENEKLFF | TGTGCCAGCAGTTTAACGGGACAGGGTAGGGAGAATGAAAAACTGTTTTTT | TRBD1 | TRBV28 | once | TRBJ1-4
CASSSPGTGFGEAFF | TGTGCCAGCAGCAGTCCCGGGACAGGTTTCGGTGAAGCTTTCTTT | TRBD1 | TRBV5-4 | - | TRBJ1-1
CASRSPGTSGTPTSTDTQYF | TGCGCCAGCAGATCCCCGGGGACTAGCGGCACCCCAACAAGCACAGATACGCAGTATTTT | TRBD2 | TRBV5-1 | - | TRBJ2-3
CASSIPPGQGIHEQYF | TGCGCCAGCAGCATACCCCCGGGACAGGGGATTCACGAGCAGTACTTC | TRBD1 | TRBV4-1 | - | TRBJ2-7
CASSLAGLSNQPQHF | TGTGCCAGCAGCTTAGCCGGGCTTAGCAATCAGCCCCAGCATTTT | - | TRBV7-8 | - | TRBJ1-5
CASSFRQLNSPLHF | TGTGCCAGCAGTTTCAGACAGCTCAATTCACCCCTCCACTTT | - | TRBV28 | - | TRBJ1-6
CASSARLEPYNEQFF | TGTGCCAGCAGCGCCCGACTAGAACCCTACAATGAGCAGTTCTTC | - | TRBV11-2 | - | TRBJ2-1
CASSTPVWGNTEAFF | TGTGCCAGTAGTACGCCCGTGTGGGGGAACACTGAAGCTTTCTTT | - | TRBV19 | - | TRBJ1-1
CASSPGPTGNQPQHF | TGTGCCAGCTCACCGGGACCGACGGGCAATCAGCCCCAGCATTTT | - | TRBV18 | - | TRBJ1-5
CASSSQGARNSIAKNIQYF | TGTGCCAGCAGTTCACAGGGGGCTAGGAATTCTATAGCCAAAAACATTCAGTACTTC | TRBD1 | TRBV27 | - | TRBJ2-4
CASSLAPGQDENTIYF | TGTGCCAGCAGCTTAGCCCCGGGGCAGGACGAAAACACCATATATTTT | - | TRBV7-9 | few | TRBJ1-3
CASSGTGEGPYEQFF | TGCGCCAGCAGTGGCACGGGAGAGGGCCCTTATGAGCAGTTCTTC | - | TRBV10-1 | - | TRBJ2-1
CASSLSSGISDTQYF | TGTGCCAGCTCACTTTCTAGCGGGATATCAGATACGCAGTATTTT | TRBD2 | TRBV18 | - | TRBJ2-3
CASRTGQAYNEQFF | TGTGCCAGCAGAACTGGACAGGCATACAATGAGCAGTTCTTC | TRBD1 | TRBV6-5 | - | TRBJ2-1
CASSEYFTGELFF | TGCGCCAGCAGTGAGTACTTCACCGGGGAGCTGTTTTTT | - | TRBV10-1 | - | TRBJ2-2
CASSPLAGYGNEQFF | TGTGCCAGCAGCCCACTAGCGGGATACGGCAATGAGCAGTTCTTC | TRBD2 | TRBV6-2/TRBV6-3 | - | TRBJ2-1
CASSLAEPGQGYEQYF | TGTGCCAGCAGCTTAGCCGAACCGGGACAGGGCTACGAGCAGTACTTC | TRBD1 | TRBV7-8 | - | TRBJ2-7
CASSLALLDEQFF | TGTGCCAGCAGCTTAGCCCTTCTGGATGAGCAGTTCTTC | - | TRBV11-3 | - | TRBJ2-1
CSASGSSGRAPGELFF | TGCAGCGCCTCTGGGTCTAGCGGGAGGGCGCCCGGGGAGCTGTTTTTT | TRBD2 | TRBV29-1 | - | TRBJ2-2
CASRGGINNEQFF | TGTGCCAGCCGGGGAGGGATTAACAATGAGCAGTTCTTC | TRBD2 | TRBV2 | - | TRBJ2-1
CASSQGLAGGPGSYNEQFF | TGCGCCAGCAGCCAAGGGCTAGCGGGGGGGCCGGGCTCCTACAATGAGCAGTTCTTC | TRBD2 | TRBV4-1 | - | TRBJ2-1
CATSGDWRGISTDTQYF | TGTGCCACCAGTGGTGACTGGCGGGGCATTAGCACAGATACGCAGTATTTT | - | TRBV24-1 | - | TRBJ2-3
CASSQGRGMGYGYTF | TGCGCCAGCAGCCAAGGTAGGGGCATGGGCTATGGCTACACCTTC | - | TRBV4-1 | once | TRBJ1-2
CASSFSGDGEKLFF | TGCGCCAGCAGCTTCTCAGGGGACGGTGAAAAACTGTTTTTT | - | TRBV5-1 | - | TRBJ1-4
CASSPPGQRNQPQHF | TGTGCCAGCAGCCCCCCGGGACAGAGAAATCAGCCCCAGCATTTT | TRBD1 | TRBV6-6 | - | TRBJ1-5
CAWRELGGTQYF | TGTGCCTGGAGGGAACTTGGGGGTACGCAGTATTTT | - | TRBV30 | - | TRBJ2-3
CASSRNSNQPQHF | TGTGCCAGCAGCAGAAATAGCAATCAGCCCCAGCATTTT | - | TRBV7-2 | - | TRBJ1-5
CASIQPQHF | TGTGCCAGTATCCAGCCCCAGCATTTT | - | TRBV19 | - | TRBJ1-5
CASSVGQGLAGANVLTF | TGTGCCAGTAGTGTCGGACAGGGGCTAGCCGGGGCCAACGTCCTGACTTTC | TRBD1 | TRBV19 | once | TRBJ2-6
CASSQTGISGNTIYF | TGTGCCAGCAGTCAAACAGGCATCTCTGGAAACACCATATATTTT | - | TRBV11-3 | - | TRBJ1-3
CASSLGLAGGPINEQFF | TGTGCCAGCAGTTTAGGCCTAGCGGGAGGGCCAATCAATGAGCAGTTCTTC | TRBD2 | TRBV27 | - | TRBJ2-1
CASSLGRAWGEAFF | TGTGCCAGCAGTTTAGGGAGGGCATGGGGGGAAGCTTTCTTT | - | TRBV28 | - | TRBJ1-1
CASSVGSGSYNSPLHF | TGTGCCAGCAGCGTAGGCTCCGGCTCCTATAATTCACCCCTCCACTTT | - | TRBV9 | - | TRBJ1-6
CASKRDASPSNQPQHF | TGTGCCAGCAAAAGGGATGCATCCCCCTCGAATCAGCCCCAGCATTTT | - | TRBV21-1 | - | TRBJ1-5
CASKLTGGAGYGYTF | TGTGCCAGCAAACTAACAGGGGGCGCGGGCTATGGCTACACCTTC | TRBD1 | TRBV6-5 | - | TRBJ1-2
CASSQGGLAGGNEQFF | TGTGCCAGCAGCCAAGGAGGTCTAGCGGGGGGGAATGAGCAGTTCTTC | TRBD2 | TRBV3-1/TRBV3-2 | - | TRBJ2-1
CASSPGVTDTQYF | TGTGCCAGCAGCCCAGGGGTTACAGATACGCAGTATTTT | - | TRBV6-5 | few | TRBJ2-3
CAISESGRQSDEAFF | TGTGCCATCAGTGAATCAGGTCGGCAGAGTGATGAAGCTTTCTTT | - | TRBV10-3 | - | TRBJ1-1
CASSTDRGRSYGYTF | TGTGCCAGCAGCACCGACAGGGGGCGGAGCTATGGCTACACCTTC | TRBD1 | TRBV9 | - | TRBJ1-2
CASSPQGRWGTGELFF | TGTGCCAGCAGCCCCCAGGGGAGATGGGGCACCGGGGAGCTGTTTTTT | - | TRBV9 | - | TRBJ2-2
CASSPSGANQPQHF | TGTGCCAGCAGCCCCTCAGGGGCCAATCAGCCCCAGCATTTT | - | TRBV7-9 | once | TRBJ1-5
CAWSVMGKSSYNSPLHF | TGTGCCTGGAGTGTAATGGGCAAGAGCTCCTATAATTCACCCCTCCACTTT | - | TRBV30 | once | TRBJ1-6
CASSIGDRDTEQYF | TGTGCCAGTAGTATAGGAGACAGGGACACCGAGCAGTACTTC | TRBD1 | TRBV19 | few | TRBJ2-7
CASSFNTDTQYF | TGCGCCAGCAGCTTTAACACAGATACGCAGTATTTT | - | TRBV5-1 | - | TRBJ2-3